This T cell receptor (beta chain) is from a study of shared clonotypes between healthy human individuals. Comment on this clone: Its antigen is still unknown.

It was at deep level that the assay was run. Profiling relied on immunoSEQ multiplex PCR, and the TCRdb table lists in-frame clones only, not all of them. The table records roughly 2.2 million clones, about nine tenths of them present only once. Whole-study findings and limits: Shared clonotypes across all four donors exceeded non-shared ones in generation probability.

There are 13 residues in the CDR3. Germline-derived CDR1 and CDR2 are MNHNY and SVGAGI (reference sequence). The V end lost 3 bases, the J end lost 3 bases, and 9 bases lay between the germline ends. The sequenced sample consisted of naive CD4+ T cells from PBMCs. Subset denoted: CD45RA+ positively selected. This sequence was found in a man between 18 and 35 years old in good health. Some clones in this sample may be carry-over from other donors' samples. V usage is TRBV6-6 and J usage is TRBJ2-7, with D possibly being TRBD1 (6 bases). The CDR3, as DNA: TGTGCCAGCAGTTATTTACAGGGCTACGAGCAGTACTTC. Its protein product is CASSYLQGYEQYF.